Below are 17 T cell receptor beta chains sequenced from a single sample in a study of blood T cell repertoires in COVID-19. Assay: immunoSEQ multiplex PCR; the TCRdb copy retains only in-frame clones and omits some. Of approximately 69,000 clones in the sample, 86% were seen once. The sample taken for sequencing was peripheral blood. These receptors were taken from a human donor in a cohort sampled during active COVID-19.

There are many counts of this clone. The CDR3 protein is CASSYGTGPGDEQYF. In nucleotides, the CDR3 is TGTGCCAGCAGTTATGGGACAGGGCCAGGGGATGAGCAGTACTTC. The chain uses TRBV6-5 and TRBJ2-7, with 9 bases that match TRBD1. Germline V CDR1 and CDR2: MNHEY, SVGAGI. The CDR3 has 15 amino acids. V was clipped by 3 bases and J by 7 bases; unmatched bases: 10.

This clone appeared once. The rearrangement joins TRBV7-9 to TRBJ1-1; D gene uncertain. The germline V gene has CDR1 SEHNR and CDR2 FQNEAQ (reference sequence). Trimming cost V 2 bases and J 0 bases, with 7 bases left between them. This CDR3 region has 14 residues. The CDR3: CASSLPLLNTEAFF. In nucleotides, the CDR3 is TGTGCCAGCAGCTTACCTCTCCTGAACACTGAAGCTTTCTTT. Full variable domain (outside the CDR3, taken from reference TRBV7-9 and TRBJ1-1): DTGVSQNPRHKITKRGQNVTFRCDPISEHNRLYWYRQTLGQGPEFLTYFQNEAQLEKSRLLSDRFSAERPKGSFSTLEIQRTEQGDSAMYLCASSLPLLNTEAFFGQGTRLTVV.

V usage is TRBV2 and J usage is TRBJ2-3, with no clear D. V was clipped by 4 bases and J by 2 bases, with 7 bases between them. This CDR3 has 13 amino acids. Germline loops: CDR1 SNHLY, CDR2 FYNNEI. The chain's CDR3 is CASSVEATDTQYF. The CDR3 nucleotides read TGTGCCAGCAGTGTCGAGGCCACAGATACGCAGTATTTT.

The gene calls are TRBV7-9 and TRBJ2-3, with 9 bases lining up with TRBD2. Germline CDR1 reads SEHNR; CDR2 reads FQNEAQ (reference sequence). This CDR3 region has 15 residues. The V segment lost 6 bases and the J segment 6 bases; nucleotides outside the gene matches: 10. CDR3 sequence reads: CASSRSSGDADTQYF. The CDR3 bases are TGTGCCAGCAGTCGTTCTAGCGGGGACGCTGATACGCAGTATTTT.

The chain recombines TRBV5-5 with TRBJ2-4; 8 bases fit TRBD1. The junction had 7 bases not matched to a gene; V was cut back by 2 bases and J by 6 bases. Germline lookup yields CDR1 SGHKS and CDR2 YYEKEE (reference sequence). This CDR3 region has 15 residues. The CDR3 nucleotides read TGTGCCAGCAGCTTTGCCCCGACAGGGGTAAACATTCAGTACTTC. Translation gives CASSFAPTGVNIQYF.

This rearrangement joins TRBV12-3 or TRBV12-4 to TRBJ2-7; 7 positions match TRBD1. The CDR3 runs to 13 residues. The junction had 7 bases not matched to a gene; V was cut back by 7 bases and J by 4 bases. The DNA for the CDR3 is TGTGCCAGCAAGGGGACAGAGCAATACGAGCAGTACTTC. It is translated as CASKGTEQYEQYF.

The CDR3 reads CASSYSRRGLAEAFF. The CDR3, as DNA: TGTGCCAGCAGTTATTCCCGCAGGGGGCTAGCTGAAGCTTTCTTT. The rearrangement uses TRBV6-6 and TRBJ1-1, with 8 nucleotides matching TRBD1. The germline V gene encodes CDR1 MNHNY and CDR2 SVGAGI (reference sequence). The CDR3 loop spans 15 amino acids. V lost 3 bases to trimming and J lost 6 bases; unmatched junction nucleotides: 9.

The chain uses TRBV10-3 and TRBJ2-5, with 10 bases that match TRBD1. The CDR3 extends over 15 amino acids. The ends lost 4 bases at V and 5 bases at J; junction bases unmatched: 7. The germline V gene has CDR1 ENHRY and CDR2 SYGVKD. CDR3 bases: TGTGCCATCAGTGCCTCGGACAGGGGGGGTGAGACCCAGTACTTC. Amino acids: CAISASDRGGETQYF.

J is TRBJ2-7 and V is TRBV6-1; 8 positions agree with TRBD1. The CDR3 consists of 15 residues. V trimming: 3 bases; J trimming: 0 bases; junction bases outside the gene matches: 4. The germline V gene has CDR1 MNHNS and CDR2 SASEGT. The CDR3 loop reads CASSDGTGHSYEQYF. DNA for the CDR3: TGTGCCAGCAGTGACGGGACAGGCCACTCCTACGAGCAGTACTTC.

This clone turned up a few times. The CDR3 is CASSQPDRGRLNIQYF. In DNA, the CDR3 is TGTGCCAGTAGCCAACCGGACAGGGGGCGACTAAACATTCAGTACTTC. This chain connects TRBV19 to TRBJ2-4; 11 nucleotides match TRBD1. The V segment lost 6 bases and the J segment 6 bases; nucleotides outside the gene matches: 10. This CDR3 is 16 amino acids long. Per the germline V gene, CDR1 is LNHDA and CDR2 is SQIVND (reference sequence).

The chain recombines TRBV7-6 with TRBJ2-7, with TRBD2 matching 9 bases. Per the germline V gene, CDR1 is SGHVS and CDR2 is FNYEAQ. The CDR3 is 16 amino acids. V dropped 2 bases and J dropped 6; count of bases not matched to a gene: 11. The CDR3 spells CASSLRPTSGISEQYF. Written as DNA, the CDR3 is TGTGCCAGCAGCTTAAGACCGACTAGCGGCATTTCCGAGCAGTACTTC.

The chain carries TRBV5-4 and TRBJ2-3, with 14 bases that match TRBD2. Per germline, CDR1 SGHNT and CDR2 YYREEE (reference sequence). V lost 0 bases, J lost 3 bases, and 6 bases stayed unmatched. The CDR3 extends over 18 amino acids. The CDR3 nucleotides are TGTGCCAGCAGCTTGGCAGCCGGACTAGCGGGGGGAACAGATACGCAGTATTTT. Protein product: CASSLAAGLAGGTDTQYF.

The J gene is TRBJ1-1, the V gene TRBV3-1 (or the pseudogene TRBV3-2), with a tentative D call TRBD1 (5 bases). V lost 2 bases and J 1 base, leaving 11 bases between the germline ends. This CDR3 contains 15 residues. Germline V gene data show CDR1 as LGHDT and CDR2 as YNNKEL (reference sequence). DNA of the CDR3: TGTGCCAGCAGCCAATTTTGGGGGGGGAACACTGAAGCTTTCTTT. It specifies CASSQFWGGNTEAFF.

Only one count was recorded for this clone. V usage is TRBV10-3 and J usage is TRBJ2-2; 10 bases align to TRBD2. CDR1 and CDR2 from the germline V gene are ENHRY and SYGVKD. V was clipped by 6 bases and J by 1 base; unmatched bases: 8. CDR3 length equals 17 residues. The CDR3 here is CAISAPASGGNTGELFF. Written as DNA, the CDR3 is TGTGCCATCAGCGCCCCGGCTAGCGGGGGGAACACCGGGGAGCTGTTTTTT.

The gene calls are TRBV7-6 and TRBJ1-6; no definite D call. The germline gives CDR1 SGHVS, CDR2 FNYEAQ. This CDR3 has 16 residues. Between the trimmed V and J ends, which lost 2 bases and 5 bases, there was a span of 13 bases. The CDR3 region is CASSLFEAGDNSPLHF. The CDR3 region has the DNA TGTGCCAGCAGCTTATTCGAAGCAGGTGATAATTCACCCCTCCACTTT.

This chain connects TRBV19 to TRBJ1-4; tentatively, D is TRBD1 (6 bases). The V end was cut by 7 bases, the J end by 6 bases, with 12 bases between. The CDR3 sequence is 13 residues long. Germline V CDR1 and CDR2: LNHDA, SQIVND (reference sequence). DNA of the CDR3: TGTGCCAGTAAGGCCACAGGGCATGAAAAACTGTTTTTT. It translates to CASKATGHEKLFF.

The chain is built from TRBV9 and TRBJ1-2; 10 bases agree with TRBD1. Germline assignment: CDR1 SGDLS and CDR2 YYNGEE. The CDR3 is 16 amino acids. The trim removed 0 bases at V and 1 base at J, leaving 3 bases unmatched. DNA of the CDR3: TGTGCCAGCAGCGTAGCAGGGACAGGGGATAACTATGGCTACACCTTC. Translating it yields CASSVAGTGDNYGYTF.